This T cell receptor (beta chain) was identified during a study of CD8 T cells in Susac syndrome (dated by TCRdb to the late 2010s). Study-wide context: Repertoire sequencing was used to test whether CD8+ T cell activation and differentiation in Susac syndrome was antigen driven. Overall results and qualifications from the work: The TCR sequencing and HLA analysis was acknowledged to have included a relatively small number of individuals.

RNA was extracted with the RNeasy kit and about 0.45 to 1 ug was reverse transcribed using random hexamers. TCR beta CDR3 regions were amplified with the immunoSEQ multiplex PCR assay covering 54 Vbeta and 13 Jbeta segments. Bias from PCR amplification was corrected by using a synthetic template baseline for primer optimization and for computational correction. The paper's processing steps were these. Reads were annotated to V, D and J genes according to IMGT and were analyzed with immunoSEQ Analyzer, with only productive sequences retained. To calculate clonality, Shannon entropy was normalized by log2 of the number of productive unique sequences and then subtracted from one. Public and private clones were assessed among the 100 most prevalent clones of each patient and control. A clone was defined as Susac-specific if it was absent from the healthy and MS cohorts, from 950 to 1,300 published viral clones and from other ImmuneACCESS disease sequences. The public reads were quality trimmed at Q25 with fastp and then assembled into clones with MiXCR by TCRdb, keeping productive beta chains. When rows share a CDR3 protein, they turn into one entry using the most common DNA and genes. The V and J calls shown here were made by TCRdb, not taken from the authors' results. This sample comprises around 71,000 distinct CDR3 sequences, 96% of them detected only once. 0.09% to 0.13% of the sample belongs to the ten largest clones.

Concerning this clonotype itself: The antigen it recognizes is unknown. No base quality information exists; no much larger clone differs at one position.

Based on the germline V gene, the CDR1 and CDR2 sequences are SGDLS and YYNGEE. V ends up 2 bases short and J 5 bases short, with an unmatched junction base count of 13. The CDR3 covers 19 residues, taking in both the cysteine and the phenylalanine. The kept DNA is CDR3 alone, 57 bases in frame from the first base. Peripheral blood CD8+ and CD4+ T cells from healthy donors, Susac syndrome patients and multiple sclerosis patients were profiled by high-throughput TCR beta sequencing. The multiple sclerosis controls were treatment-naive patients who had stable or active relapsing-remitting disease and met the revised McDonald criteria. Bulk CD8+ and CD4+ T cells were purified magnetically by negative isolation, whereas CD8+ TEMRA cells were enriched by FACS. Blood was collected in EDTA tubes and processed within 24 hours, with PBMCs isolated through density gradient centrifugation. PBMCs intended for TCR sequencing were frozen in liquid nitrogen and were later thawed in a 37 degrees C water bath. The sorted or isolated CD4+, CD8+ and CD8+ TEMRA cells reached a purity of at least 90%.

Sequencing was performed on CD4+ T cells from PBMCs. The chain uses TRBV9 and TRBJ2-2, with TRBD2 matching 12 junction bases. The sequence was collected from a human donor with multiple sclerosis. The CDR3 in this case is CASSVETSGGSWWTGELFF. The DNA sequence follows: TGTGCCAGCAGCGTCGAGACTAGCGGGGGCTCCTGGTGGACCGGGGAGCTGTTTTTT. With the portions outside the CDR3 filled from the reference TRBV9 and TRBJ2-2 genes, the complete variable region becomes DSGVTQTPKHLITATGQRVTLRCSPRSGDLSVYWYQQSLDQGLQFLIQYYNGEERAKGNILERFSAQQFPDLHSELNLSSLELGDSALYFCASSVETSGGSWWTGELFFGEGSRLTVL.